Listed below are T cell receptor beta chains from one sample, sequenced in a study of shared clonotypes between healthy human individuals. Here immunoSEQ multiplex PCR was the method, and the copy in TCRdb shows in-frame clones only, minus some. The profile shows around 1.6 million clones, roughly 98% of them singletons. Sequencing was done on a sample of naive CD4+ T cells sorted from blood. The receptors stem from a man aged 25-40 years in good health. CDR3s include the opening cysteine and the closing phenylalanine or tryptophan. A D gene is named only where the DNA matches it firmly. Clone sizes are given selectively: once, few, many, or a class where the clone is expanded.

NA,TRBV6-5,TRBJ1-4,NA,TGTGCCAGCACTAATTCTGCAACTAATGAAAAACTGTTTTTT,CASTNSATNEKLFF
TRBD2,TRBV28,TRBJ2-1,NA,TGTGCCAGCAGTTTAGGCGGGAGGAGAGTTGAGCAGTTCTTC,CASSLGGRRVEQFF
TRBD1,TRBV5-1,TRBJ1-2,NA,TGCGCCAGCAGCTCACGGACAGGGCTAAACTATGGCTACACCTTC,CASSSRTGLNYGYTF
TRBD2,TRBV14,TRBJ2-5,NA,TGTGCCAGCAGCTCCCTTACTAGCGGGAGGGGACAAGAGACCCAGTACTTC,CASSSLTSGRGQETQYF
NA,TRBV20-1,TRBJ2-1,NA,TGCAGTGCTAGCGCGGATGAGCAGTTCTTC,CSASADEQFF
NA,TRBV20-1,TRBJ2-7,NA,TGCAGTGGGACTATCATCTCCGAGCAGTACTTC,CSGTIISEQYF
NA,TRBV18,TRBJ2-3,NA,TGTGCCAGCTCACCAGACGCCGGGACACCTGGCACAGATACGCAGTATTTT,CASSPDAGTPGTDTQYF
NA,TRBV27,TRBJ2-3,NA,TGTGCCAGCAGTTTATCGAGCACAGATACGCAGTATTTT,CASSLSSTDTQYF
NA,TRBV11-1,TRBJ2-5,NA,TGTGCCAGCAGCAAGGGACACCAAGAGACCCAGTACTTC,CASSKGHQETQYF
TRBD2,TRBV18,TRBJ2-1,NA,TGTGCCAGCTCACCACCCACTAGCGGGAGGGTCATCAGTGAGCAGTTCTTC,CASSPPTSGRVISEQFF
NA,TRBV15,TRBJ2-5,NA,TGTGCCACCAGCGCCGGACAGCGAGAGACCCAGTACTTC,CATSAGQRETQYF
NA,TRBV2,TRBJ1-3,NA,TGTGCCAGCTCCAGTCTCGAGGGGGGTGGAAACACCATATATTTT,CASSSLEGGGNTIYF
TRBD1,TRBV14,TRBJ2-7,NA,TGTGCCAGCAGCCAAGAGGCTAGGACAGGGGGTTACGAGCAGTACTTC,CASSQEARTGGYEQYF
NA,TRBV27,TRBJ2-7,NA,TGTGCCAGCAGTTTGGGGTACGAGCAGTACTTC,CASSLGYEQYF
TRBD2,TRBV7-2,TRBJ2-1,NA,TGTGCCAGCAGAGGGACTAGCGGGAGAACTGGGAATGAGCAGTTCTTC,CASRGTSGRTGNEQFF
NA,TRBV9,TRBJ2-2,NA,TGTGCCAGCAGCGAGATATCGGCCACCGGGGAGCTGTTTTTT,CASSEISATGELFF
TRBD2,TRBV4-3,TRBJ2-7,NA,TGCGCCAGCAGCCAAGCCCCGGGACTAGCGGGAGGCTACGTCTACGAGCAGTACTTC,CASSQAPGLAGGYVYEQYF
NA,TRBV18,TRBJ2-3,NA,TGTGCCAGCCAAACGAGGGGGCGCGGGGCCACAGATACGCAGTATTTT,CASQTRGRGATDTQYF
NA,TRBV7-9,TRBJ2-7,NA,TGTGCCAGCAGCTCCTCGCGGGGACAAAGCTACGAGCAGTACTTC,CASSSSRGQSYEQYF
TRBD2,TRBV19,TRBJ2-2,NA,TGTGCCAGTAGTCTACTAGCGGGGAACACCGGGGAGCTGTTTTTT,CASSLLAGNTGELFF
NA,TRBV6-5,TRBJ1-1,once,TGTGCCAGCACCAGATACCGGGGCACTGAAGCTTTCTTT,CASTRYRGTEAFF
NA,TRBV9,TRBJ1-2,NA,TGTGCCAGCAGCCCGGATCCGGGGGGGGCGCGGAATGGCTACACCTTC,CASSPDPGGARNGYTF
NA,TRBV4-3,TRBJ2-2,NA,TGCGCCAGCAGCCAACCTACGAACACCGGGGAGCTGTTTTTT,CASSQPTNTGELFF
NA,TRBV4-3,TRBJ1-5,NA,TGCGCCAGCAGCCAAGAGAAGGCAAGCAATCAGCCCCAGCATTTT,CASSQEKASNQPQHF
NA,TRBV6-6,TRBJ1-1,NA,TGTGCCAGCATGAGGGGACGTGAAGCTTTCTTT,CASMRGREAFF
NA,TRBV7-9,TRBJ1-1,NA,TGTGCCAGCAGCTTAGGGGCAGGCTACACTGAAGCTTTCTTT,CASSLGAGYTEAFF
NA,TRBV11-2,TRBJ1-3,NA,TGTGCCAGCAGCCGAATCGGACTTCTATCCTCTGGAAACACCATATATTTT,CASSRIGLLSSGNTIYF